This T cell receptor (beta chain) appears in the sequencing data of a study of Ad26.COV2.S vaccination and SARS-CoV-2 variants. Across the study: Intramuscular Ad26.COV2.S doses were given once or twice, 56 days apart. Study results and caveats: The study found similar non-spike TCR breadth in vaccine and placebo recipients.

Turning to this clone: Its specificity is unknown.

Generated by immunoSEQ multiplex PCR, the TCRdb table keeps only in-frame clones and is missing some. Of around 450,000 clones in the sample, around 89% are singletons; the top ten hold 1.7%. V was cut by 5 bases and J by 5 bases, with 13 bases left in between. The germline gives CDR1 MNHEY, CDR2 SVGEGT. The CDR3 runs to 13 residues. Treatment defined: about 20 received Ad26.COV2.S at low or high dose, single or two shots; several received placebo; per-sample allocation not given. The investigators took samples on day 63 after the first vaccine or placebo injection. Ad26 vector vaccine expressed Wuhan-strain SARS-CoV-2 spike.

The receptor was derived from a person aged 18-60 years who received the Ad26.COV2.S COVID-19 vaccine or a placebo. This specimen consisted of peripheral blood, obtained in a trial of Ad26.COV2.S vaccine versus placebo. The gene calls are TRBV6-2 or TRBV6-3 and TRBJ2-7; D not resolved. The DNA of the CDR3 is TGTGCCAGCAGTCTAAGGGTGTTCCACGAGCAGTACTTC. It is translated as CASSLRVFHEQYF.